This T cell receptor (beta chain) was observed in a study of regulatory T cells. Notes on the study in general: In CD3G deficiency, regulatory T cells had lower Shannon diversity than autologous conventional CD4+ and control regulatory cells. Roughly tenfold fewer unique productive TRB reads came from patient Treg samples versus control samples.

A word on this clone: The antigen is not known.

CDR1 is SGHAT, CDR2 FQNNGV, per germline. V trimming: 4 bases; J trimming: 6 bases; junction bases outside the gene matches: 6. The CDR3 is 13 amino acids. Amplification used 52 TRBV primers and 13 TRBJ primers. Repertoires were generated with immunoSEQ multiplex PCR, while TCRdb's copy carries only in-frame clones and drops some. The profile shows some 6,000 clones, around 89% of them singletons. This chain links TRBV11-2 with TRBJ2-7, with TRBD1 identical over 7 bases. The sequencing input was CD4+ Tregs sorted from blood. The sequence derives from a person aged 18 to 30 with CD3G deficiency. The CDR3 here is CASSSTQGSEQYF. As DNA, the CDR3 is TGTGCCAGCAGCTCAACACAGGGGAGCGAGCAGTACTTC.